This entry lists 29 T cell receptor beta chains sequenced from one sample in a study of shared clonotypes between healthy human individuals. Assay: immunoSEQ multiplex PCR; the TCRdb copy retains only in-frame clones and omits some. The sample records around 2,100,000 clones, roughly 95% being singletons. Positively selected for CCR7, the CD45RO-negative cells used as naive CD8 cells excluded terminally differentiated effector memory CD45RA+ cells. Sequencing was carried out using naive CD8+ T cells sorted from blood. These receptors were taken from a man aged 18-30 years in good health.

The chain is built from TRBV4-3 and TRBJ2-2, with a tentative D call TRBD2 (5 bases). The germline V gene encodes CDR1 LGHNA and CDR2 YSLEER. The CDR3 totals 16 residues. The V end was cut by 5 bases, the J end by 6 bases, with 19 bases between. The CDR3 DNA reads as TGCGCCAGCAGCTCGGACTCCTATACCTTCGCCGGGGAGCTGTTTTTT. Residues: CASSSDSYTFAGELFF.

This clone was counted a single time. Other DNA sequences within the sample encode an identical CDR3. This rearrangement joins TRBV28 to TRBJ2-7; 9 positions match TRBD1. This CDR3 comprises 14 residues. In germline, CDR1 is MDHEN, CDR2 SYDVKM. V trimming: 5 bases; J trimming: 0 bases; junction bases outside the gene matches: 2. The CDR3 protein is CASSATGGSYEQYF. The CDR3 DNA follows: TGTGCCAGCAGTGCGACAGGGGGCTCCTACGAGCAGTACTTC.

The chain carries TRBV6-5 and TRBJ2-7; the D gene could be TRBD1 or TRBD2 (5 bases each). Germline V lookup: CDR1 MNHEY, CDR2 SVGAGI. V was clipped by 2 bases and J by 7 bases, with 9 bases between them. CDR3 length equals 12 residues. The CDR3 spells CASSYHEGEQYF. The DNA of the CDR3 is TGTGCCAGCAGTTACCATGAGGGGGAGCAGTACTTC.

The genes are TRBV10-2 and TRBJ1-1; 9 bases are a match to TRBD1. CDR3 length: 16 residues. V lost 3 bases to trimming and J lost 10 bases; unmatched junction nucleotides: 15. Germline V lookup: CDR1 WSHSY, CDR2 SAAADI. CDR3 region: CASSEGTGYVSVRAFF. The CDR3 DNA reads TGCGCCAGCAGTGAAGGGACAGGGTATGTTAGCGTACGAGCTTTCTTT.

This clone appeared a single time. The CDR3 nucleotides are TGTGCCAGCAGTCAATGGGACAGGGATCATGGCTACACCTTC. Its protein product is CASSQWDRDHGYTF. V is TRBV2 and J is TRBJ1-2; 9 nucleotides align to TRBD1. Trimming removed 5 bases from V and 6 bases from J; junction bases left unmatched: 7. CDR3 size: 14 residues. CDR1 is SNHLY, CDR2 FYNNEI, per germline.

This rearrangement joins TRBV27 to TRBJ2-7; the D gene could be TRBD1 or TRBD2 (5 bases each). In germline, CDR1 is MNHEY, CDR2 SMNVEV (reference sequence). V lost 7 bases to trimming and J lost 0 bases, with 22 bases between them. The length of the CDR3 is 17 residues. CDR3 region: CASTPGTLVKDSYEQYF. CDR3 coding DNA: TGTGCCAGCACCCCCGGGACCCTCGTAAAAGACTCCTACGAGCAGTACTTC.

This clone appeared once. The genes are TRBV29-1 and TRBJ1-2; D possibly corresponds to TRBD1 (5 bases). This CDR3 comprises 15 residues. Germline assignment: CDR1 SQVTM and CDR2 ANQGSEA. Trimming took 0 bases from V and 1 from J, leaving 12 bases between them. CDR3 protein: CSVEDQGDLNYGYTF. CDR3 in DNA: TGCAGCGTTGAAGATCAAGGGGACCTTAACTATGGCTACACCTTC.

This clone occurred once. The rearrangement uses TRBV7-8 and TRBJ2-7, with D perhaps given as TRBD1 or TRBD2 (5 bases each). The CDR3 extends over 15 amino acids. V lost 1 base and J 4 bases, leaving 14 bases between the germline ends. Germline CDR1 reads SGHVS; CDR2 reads FQNEAQ. The CDR3 nucleotides are TGTGCCAGCAGCTTAGTCCCCGGGGCTGGGTACGAGCAGTACTTC. This codes for CASSLVPGAGYEQYF.

The chain recombines TRBV10-3 with TRBJ1-5; the match to TRBD1 covers 9 bases. Germline trimming cut 0 bases from V and 3 bases from J; bases unmatched to any gene: 3. This CDR3 has 16 amino acids. Germline V gene data show CDR1 as ENHRY and CDR2 as SYGVKD. The CDR3 sequence is CAISESGTGFNQPQHF. CDR3 DNA: TGTGCCATCAGTGAGTCGGGGACAGGGTTCAATCAGCCCCAGCATTTT.

The gene calls are TRBV2 and TRBJ2-5; 14 bases are a match to TRBD2. This CDR3 has 16 residues. The junction had 8 bases not matched to a gene; V was cut back by 6 bases and J by 5 bases. CDR1 is SNHLY, CDR2 FYNNEI, per germline. This chain's CDR3 is CASRGLAGEVRETQYF. The CDR3 nucleotides are TGTGCCAGCAGGGGACTAGCGGGAGAGGTTAGGGAGACCCAGTACTTC.

The rearrangement uses TRBV29-1 and TRBJ2-7; D assignment may be TRBD1 or TRBD2 (6 bases each). Trimming stripped 4 bases from V and 4 bases from J, with 14 bases between. CDR3 length: 13 amino acids. Germline V CDR1 and CDR2: SQVTM, ANQGSEA. The CDR3 is CSVVLQGGYEQYF. The CDR3 DNA is TGCAGCGTTGTCTTACAGGGAGGATACGAGCAGTACTTC.

The chain uses TRBV5-4 and TRBJ1-2; 10 nucleotides match TRBD1. The CDR3 length is 15 residues. Trimming cost V 6 bases and J 4 bases; bases outside gene matches: 9. CDR1 SGHNT and CDR2 YYREEE come from the germline V gene (reference sequence). The CDR3 nucleotides are TGTGCCAGCACCCCAGGGGACAGGGGACCCTATGGCTACACCTTC. As protein: CASTPGDRGPYGYTF.

This sequence joins TRBV6-1 and TRBJ2-1; TRBD2 matches 13 bases. The CDR3 is 19 amino acids. CDR1 is MNHNS and CDR2 is SASEGT in the germline V gene. Germline trimming cut 4 bases from V and 3 bases from J; bases unmatched to any gene: 12. Written as DNA, the CDR3 is TGTGCCAGCAGTGGCAGACTAGCGGGAGGTATTATGGACTACAATGAGCAGTTCTTC. Translation gives CASSGRLAGGIMDYNEQFF.

In its sample, this clone was seen once. The CDR3 loop is CASREDAGTPDYGYTF. CDR3 DNA sequence: TGCGCCAGCAGGGAGGACGCCGGGACACCTGACTATGGCTACACCTTC. The chain joins TRBV5-1 to TRBJ1-2; tentatively, D is TRBD1 (6 bases). From germline, CDR1 is SGHRS and CDR2 YFSETQ. Trimming shortened V by 5 bases and J by 3 bases, and 20 bases separated the two germline ends. The CDR3 consists of 16 residues.

This sequence joins TRBV15 and TRBJ1-1, with D perhaps TRBD1 (5 bases). The CDR3 has 11 amino acids. V gave up 8 bases and J gave up 4 bases, with 8 bases separating them. From germline, CDR1 is LNHNV and CDR2 YYDKDF (reference sequence). The CDR3 DNA reads TGTGCCACCTGGGACGGCACTGAAGCTTTCTTT. Its translation: CATWDGTEAFF.

The rearrangement links TRBV5-8 to TRBJ2-3; D may be TRBD1 (6 bases). The V gene's germline CDR1 is SGHTS and CDR2 YDEGEE. Deletions cut 5 bases from V and 2 bases from J, with 18 bases between. There are 16 residues in the CDR3. The CDR3 region has the DNA TGTGCCAGCAGTAAGGACGTTGGGGGCCCCACAGATACGCAGTATTTT. It codes for CASSKDVGGPTDTQYF.

This CDR3 reads CASSPKKGQGNQPQHF. The CDR3 nucleotides are TGTGCCAGCAGTCCCAAAAAGGGACAGGGCAATCAGCCCCAGCATTTT. The V and J genes are TRBV2 and TRBJ1-5; 8 nucleotides line up with TRBD1. The J segment lost 2 bases and the V segment lost 5 bases, leaving 8 bases of the junction unmatched. Germline V gene sequence: CDR1 SNHLY, CDR2 FYNNEI. This CDR3 spans 16 amino acids.

This chain uses TRBV5-8 with TRBJ1-2; D is unresolved. This CDR3 contains 12 residues. Trimming pared 2 bases from V and 8 bases from J, leaving 10 bases between. CDR1 is SGHTS, CDR2 YDEGEE, per germline. The CDR3 reads CASSLFQSGYTF. The CDR3, as DNA: TGTGCCAGCAGCTTATTTCAATCAGGCTACACCTTC.

This clone was seen just once. The chain uses TRBV16 and TRBJ2-7; 7 bases agree with TRBD2. CDR3 length: 16 residues. From germline, CDR1 is KGHSY and CDR2 FQNENV. After removal of 0 bases from V and 3 bases from J, the junction contained 8 bases not matched to a gene. The CDR3 loop reads CASSQSGAGSFYEQYF. DNA for the CDR3: TGTGCCAGCAGCCAATCGGGAGCGGGATCTTTCTACGAGCAGTACTTC.

The chain recombines TRBV27 with TRBJ2-5, with D tentatively TRBD1 (5 bases). In germline, CDR1 is MNHEY, CDR2 SMNVEV (reference sequence). The CDR3 sequence is 14 residues long. Trimming shortened V by 3 bases and J by 6 bases, and 14 bases separated the two germline ends. This CDR3 is CASSLGPGWQTQYF. CDR3 nucleotides: TGTGCCAGCAGTTTGGGCCCAGGGTGGCAGACCCAGTACTTC.

The chain is built from TRBV27 and TRBJ2-7, with TRBD2 matching over 7 bases. Per germline, CDR1 MNHEY and CDR2 SMNVEV (reference sequence). V was pared by 3 bases and J by 2 bases, with 7 bases of the junction left unmatched. This CDR3 has 15 residues. CDR3 in DNA: TGTGCCAGCAGTTTGCGGGGGTATGGGACCTACGAGCAGTACTTC. As protein: CASSLRGYGTYEQYF.

The rearrangement joins TRBV2 to TRBJ2-7, with TRBD2 identical over 11 bases. The CDR3 runs to 17 residues. Losses at the gene ends were 0 bases for V and 1 base for J; bases not matched to a gene: 5. Germline V gives CDR1 SNHLY, CDR2 FYNNEI. CDR3 amino acids: CASSEAASGGTSYEQYF. DNA of the CDR3: TGTGCCAGCAGTGAAGCGGCTAGCGGGGGGACGTCCTACGAGCAGTACTTC.

Worth noting for this clone: The sample has other DNA sequences that encode this CDR3 too. The chain combines TRBV5-4 with TRBJ2-3; perhaps TRBD2 as D (5 bases). Trimming stripped 2 bases from V and 4 bases from J, with 8 bases between. CDR1 and CDR2 from the germline V gene are SGHNT and YYREEE (reference sequence). The CDR3 runs to 13 residues. The CDR3 is CASSFSGSDTQYF. The DNA for the CDR3 is TGTGCCAGCAGCTTCAGCGGATCAGATACGCAGTATTTT.

The chain is built from TRBV11-2 and TRBJ2-1; 9 bases match TRBD1. Germline V gene sequence: CDR1 SGHAT, CDR2 FQNNGV. The ends lost 5 bases at V and 0 bases at J; junction bases unmatched: 5. This CDR3 spans 16 amino acids. This chain's CDR3 is CASSTRDRVSYNEQFF. CDR3 in DNA: TGTGCCAGCAGCACCCGGGACAGGGTCTCCTACAATGAGCAGTTCTTC.

V is TRBV29-1 and J is TRBJ1-5, with D hard to call. Germline values: CDR1 SQVTM, CDR2 ANQGSEA. Trimming took off 6 bases at V and 11 bases at J, with 14 bases between the two ends. The CDR3 extends over 11 amino acids. The CDR3 is CSVRNEEAQHF. The CDR3 nucleotides read TGCAGCGTGAGGAACGAAGAGGCCCAGCATTTT.

On this clone itself: The sample has other DNA sequences that encode this CDR3 too. The chain combines TRBV27 with TRBJ2-7; possibly TRBD1 for D (6 bases). This CDR3 contains 14 residues. Looked up from germline, CDR1 is MNHEY and CDR2 is SMNVEV (reference sequence). V lost 0 bases and J 3 bases, leaving 9 bases between the germline ends. The CDR3 DNA sequence: TGTGCCAGCAGTTTATCAGGGGGACACTACGAGCAGTACTTC. Amino acid sequence: CASSLSGGHYEQYF.

The chain has TRBV5-1 and TRBJ2-5; TRBD2 aligns across 13 bases. The CDR3 covers 17 residues. Germline CDR1 SGHRS, CDR2 YFSETQ. With 6 bases clipped from V and 5 bases from J, the junction kept 13 bases outside the gene matches. The CDR3 coding sequence is TGCGCCAGCAAGGGACTAGCGGGGTTTCTCTTGCCGGAGACCCAGTACTTC. It is translated as CASKGLAGFLLPETQYF.

This clone was found once. The chain couples TRBV27 to TRBJ2-2; D is uncertain. CDR1 and CDR2 (germline): MNHEY, SMNVEV (reference sequence). The CDR3 is 15 amino acids. Trimming took off 4 bases at V and 0 bases at J, with 9 bases between the two ends. The CDR3 DNA reads as TGTGCCAGCAGTTCCAGGCGAGCGAACACCGGGGAGCTGTTTTTT. It encodes CASSSRRANTGELFF.

The chain has TRBV29-1 and TRBJ2-1; TRBD1 matches at 11 bases. V lost 7 bases and J lost 9; bases outside the gene matches: 17. The CDR3 has 16 residues. Germline CDR1 reads SQVTM; CDR2 reads ANQGSEA. Here the CDR3 DNA reads TGCAGCGGTGCGCTTTCCCCGGGACAGGGGGATTCTGAGCAGTTCTTC. Protein: CSGALSPGQGDSEQFF.